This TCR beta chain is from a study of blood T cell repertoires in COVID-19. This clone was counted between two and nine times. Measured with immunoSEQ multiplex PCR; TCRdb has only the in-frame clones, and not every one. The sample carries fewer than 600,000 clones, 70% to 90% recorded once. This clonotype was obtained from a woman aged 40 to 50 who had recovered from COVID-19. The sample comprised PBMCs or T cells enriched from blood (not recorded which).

The DNA of the CDR3 is TGTGCCAGCAGCGTAGGTGCAGGGTCTTCTGGAAACACCATATATTTT. This sequence encodes CASSVGAGSSGNTIYF. J is TRBJ1-3 and V is TRBV9; D is possibly TRBD1 (5 bases). The CDR3 is 16 residues long. Trimming pared 0 bases from V and 1 base from J, leaving 11 bases between. CDR1 SGDLS and CDR2 YYNGEE come from the germline V gene.